The T cell receptor (beta chain) under discussion was sequenced for a study of T cell responses to AZD1222 COVID-19 vaccine. V lost 4 bases, J lost 5 bases, and 14 bases lay in between. From germline, CDR1 is SQVTM and CDR2 ANQGSEA. This CDR3 is built from 13 residues. The data were produced by immunoSEQ multiplex PCR, yet TCRdb's version contains in-frame clones alone and is incomplete. This sample carries some 95,000 clones, more than 75% of them seen once, and the ten largest clones take over 10%. Sequencing used peripheral blood, obtained 28 days after the second AZD1222 dose. The J gene is TRBJ1-1, the V gene TRBV29-1; no firm D call. The origin of this receptor is an adult who received the AZD1222 COVID-19 vaccine. The CDR3 loop is CSVVRVSETEAFF. The CDR3 coding sequence is TGCAGCGTTGTTCGGGTTAGTGAAACTGAAGCTTTCTTT.